This TCR beta chain emerged from a study of T-cell memory formation after mild COVID-19. Study-level background: The study found TCR clusters largely donor specific. General observations from the study: Later expanders leaned toward CD4+, whereas clones contracting from day 15 to 85 were balanced CD4/CD8.

With respect to this clonotype: Its antigen is unknown.

TCRdb re-derived calls from the 5' RACE reads in MiXCR, one entry per CDR3 protein. The sample holds 110,000 to 150,000 distinct CDR3 sequences, 14% to 15% seen once. The V end lost 1 base, the J end lost 14 bases, and 26 bases lay between the germline ends. This CDR3 spans 16 amino acids. CDR1 is LGHDT, CDR2 YNNKEL, per germline (reference sequence). The rearrangement uses TRBV3-1 and TRBJ1-1; D is unclear. Sequencing was performed on PBMCs or a T cell subset sorted from them (not recorded which). The receptor was derived from an adult woman who had mild COVID-19 (a few samples of this study predate the infection). Cell type and time point are not known. As DNA, the CDR3 is TGTGCCAGCAGCCAAGCCCCCCCGCCACGCTCGGTCCGGGAGTTCTTT. Translation: CASSQAPPPRSVREFF. Using reference TRBV3-1 and TRBJ1-1 for the parts outside the CDR3, the full variable domain is DTAVSQTPKYLVTQMGNDKSIKCEQNLGHDTMYWYKQDSKKFLKIMFSYNNKELIINETVPNRFSPKSPDKAHLNLHINSLELGDSAVYFCASSQAPPPRSVREFFGQGTRLTVV.